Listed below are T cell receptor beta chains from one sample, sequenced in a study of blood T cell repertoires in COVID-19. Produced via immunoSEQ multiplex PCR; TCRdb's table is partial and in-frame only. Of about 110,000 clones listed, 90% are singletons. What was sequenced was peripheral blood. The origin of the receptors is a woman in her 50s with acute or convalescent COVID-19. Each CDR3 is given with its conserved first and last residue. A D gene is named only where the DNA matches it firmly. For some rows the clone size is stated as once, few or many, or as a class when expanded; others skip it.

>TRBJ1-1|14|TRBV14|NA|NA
TGTGCCAGCAGCCAAGATAGGGGTGGCGGTGAAGCTTTCTTT
CASSQDRGGGEAFF
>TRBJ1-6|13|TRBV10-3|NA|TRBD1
TGTGCCACCTCGACAGGGGGCAATTCACCCCTCCACTTT
CATSTGGNSPLHF
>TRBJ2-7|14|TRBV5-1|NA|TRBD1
TGCGCCAGCAGCTGGGGACAGGGGCCCTACGAGCAGTACTTC
CASSWGQGPYEQYF
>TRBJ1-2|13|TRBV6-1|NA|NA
TGTGCCAGCAGTGAAAACACAAACTATGGCTACACCTTC
CASSENTNYGYTF
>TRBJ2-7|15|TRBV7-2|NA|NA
TGTGCCAGCAGCTTAGCGCCAACAGACCCCTACGAGCAGTACTTC
CASSLAPTDPYEQYF
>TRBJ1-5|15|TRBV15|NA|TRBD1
TGTGCCACCAGCGACCGGGACAGGGGAATTCAGCCCCAGCATTTT
CATSDRDRGIQPQHF
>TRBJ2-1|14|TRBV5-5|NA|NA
TGTGCCAGCAGCCCGCAGTCGGGGTACAATGAGCAGTTCTTC
CASSPQSGYNEQFF
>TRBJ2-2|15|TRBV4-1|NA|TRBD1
TGCGCCAGCAGCCCCCGGACAGGGGGCACCGGGGAGCTGTTTTTT
CASSPRTGGTGELFF
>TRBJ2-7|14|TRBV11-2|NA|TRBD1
TGTGCCAGCCAAGGACAGGGGGGGCTCTACGAGCAGTACTTC
CASQGQGGLYEQYF
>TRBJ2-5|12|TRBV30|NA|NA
TGTGCCTTTGGGGCTTTCCAAGAGACCCAGTACTTC
CAFGAFQETQYF
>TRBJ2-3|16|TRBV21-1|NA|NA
TGTGCCAGCAGCAAAGGGGAAGCGGGACGCACAGATACGCAGTATTTT
CASSKGEAGRTDTQYF
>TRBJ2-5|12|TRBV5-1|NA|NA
TGCGCCAGCAGCTTGACTCAAGAGACCCAGTACTTC
CASSLTQETQYF
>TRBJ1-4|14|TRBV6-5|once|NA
TGTGCCAGCGGTCTAAGTCGAACTAATGAAAAACTGTTTTTT
CASGLSRTNEKLFF
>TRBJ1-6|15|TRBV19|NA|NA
TGTGCCAGTATTCCGGACAGCGCGTCGGATTCACCCCTCCACTTT
CASIPDSASDSPLHF
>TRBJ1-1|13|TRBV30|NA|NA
TGTGCAGTGGGCTGGGGAGGGAGCACTGAAGCTTTCTTT
CAVGWGGSTEAFF
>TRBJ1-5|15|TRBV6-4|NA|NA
TGTGCCAGCAGCCTAGAGGGGGGGAGCAATCAGCCCCAGCATTTT
CASSLEGGSNQPQHF
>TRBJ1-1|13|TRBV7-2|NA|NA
TGTGCCAGCAGCAAGGGACAGAACACTGAAGCTTTCTTT
CASSKGQNTEAFF
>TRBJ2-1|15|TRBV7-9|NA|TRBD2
TGTGCCAGCAGCCTCCTGACTAGCGGGGGGAATGAGCAGTTCTTC
CASSLLTSGGNEQFF
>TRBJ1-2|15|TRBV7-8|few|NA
TGTGCCAGCAGCTCGGGCCCGGCAGGGGACTATGGCTACACCTTC
CASSSGPAGDYGYTF
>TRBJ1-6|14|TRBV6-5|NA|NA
TGTGCCAGCAGTCTTGGGAGGGTTAATTCACCCCTCCACTTT
CASSLGRVNSPLHF
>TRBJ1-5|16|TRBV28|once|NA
TGTGCCAGCACCCATCCGGGGTCAGGGGGCAATCAGCCCCAGCATTTT
CASTHPGSGGNQPQHF
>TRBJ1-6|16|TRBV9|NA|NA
TGTGCCAGCAGCGTAGGAGGGGGACAAATGAATTCACCCCTCCACTTT
CASSVGGGQMNSPLHF
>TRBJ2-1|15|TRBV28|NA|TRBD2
TGTGCCAGCAGTTTCTTAAGCGGGAGCCGGAATGAGCAGTTCTTC
CASSFLSGSRNEQFF
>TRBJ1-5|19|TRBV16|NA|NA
TGTGCCAGCAGCCAACGCTCGGGGCAGGGGAGATATAGCAATCAGCCCCAGCATTTT
CASSQRSGQGRYSNQPQHF
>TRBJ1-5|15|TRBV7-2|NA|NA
TGTGCCAGCAAACCGGACCAGGGGAGCAATCAGCCCCAGCATTTT
CASKPDQGSNQPQHF
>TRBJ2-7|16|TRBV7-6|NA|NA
TGTGCCAGCAGCCCCCCCCCTCGGGGGAGGTCCTACGAGCAGTACTTC
CASSPPPRGRSYEQYF
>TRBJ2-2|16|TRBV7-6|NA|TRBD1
TGTGCCAGCAGCCGCGGTGGGACAGGGGGTACCGGGGAGCTGTTTTTT
CASSRGGTGGTGELFF
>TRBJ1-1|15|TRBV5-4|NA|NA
TGTGCCAGCAGCTTGCGGCAGGGGATGAACACTGAAGCTTTCTTT
CASSLRQGMNTEAFF
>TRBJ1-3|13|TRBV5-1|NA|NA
TGCGCCAGTCTCGGACAGCCTGGAAACACCATATATTTT
CASLGQPGNTIYF
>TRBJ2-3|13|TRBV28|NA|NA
TGTGCCAGCAGTAGCGGTTCCACAGATACGCAGTATTTT
CASSSGSTDTQYF
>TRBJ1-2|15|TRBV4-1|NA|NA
TGCGCCAGCAGCCCCGTTATCCCCGCTTTCGGGGGCTACACCTTC
CASSPVIPAFGGYTF
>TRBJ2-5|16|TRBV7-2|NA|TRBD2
TGTGCCAGCAGCTTAGGTACCGGGGGGTACCAAGAGACCCAGTACTTC
CASSLGTGGYQETQYF
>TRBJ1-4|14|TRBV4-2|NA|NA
TGTGCCAGCAGCCATGGGGGGACTAATGAAAAACTGTTTTTT
CASSHGGTNEKLFF
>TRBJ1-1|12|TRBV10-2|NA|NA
TGCGCCAGCAGTCCAGGGAACACTGAAGCTTTCTTT
CASSPGNTEAFF
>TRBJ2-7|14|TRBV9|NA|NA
TGTGCCAGCAGCCCAGGAGGGCCCCTCTACGAGCAGTACTTC
CASSPGGPLYEQYF
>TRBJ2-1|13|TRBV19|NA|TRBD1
TGTGCCAGTAGTAACAGGGGTATGGATGAGCAGTTCTTC
CASSNRGMDEQFF
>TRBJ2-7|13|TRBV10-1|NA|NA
TGCGCCAGCAGTGGAGACAGACCCTACGAGCAGTACTTC
CASSGDRPYEQYF
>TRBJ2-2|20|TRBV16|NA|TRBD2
TGTGCCAGCAGCCGCAAACCTATTGTAGCGGGAGTCACCAACACCGGGGAGCTGTTTTTT
CASSRKPIVAGVTNTGELFF
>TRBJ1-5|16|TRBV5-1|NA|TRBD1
TGCGCCAGCAGCCGGGACAGGGACGATTACAATCAGCCCCAGCATTTT
CASSRDRDDYNQPQHF
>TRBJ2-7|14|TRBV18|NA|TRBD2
TGTGCCAGCTCAGCTAGCGGGAGTATCAACGAGCAGTACTTC
CASSASGSINEQYF
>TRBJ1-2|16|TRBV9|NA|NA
TGTGCCAGCAGCGTAGAAAAGGGACTTAAATGGGATGGCTACACCTTC
CASSVEKGLKWDGYTF
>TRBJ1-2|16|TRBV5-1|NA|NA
TGCGCCAGCAGCTACGCCCGAGGCGAGGGTAACTATGGCTACACCTTC
CASSYARGEGNYGYTF
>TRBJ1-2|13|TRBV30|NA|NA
TGTGCCTGGAGTGTAAAGACACCCCACCCTCCCGCCTTC
CAWSVKTPHPPAF
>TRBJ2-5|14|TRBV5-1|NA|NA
TGCGCCAGCAGCTTGGAAGGCAAGGGGGAGACCCAGTACTTC
CASSLEGKGETQYF
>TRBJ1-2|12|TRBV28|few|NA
TGTGCCAGCAGTTTGGCTGGCCTTGGCTACACCTTC
CASSLAGLGYTF
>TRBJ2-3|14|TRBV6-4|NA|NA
TGTGCCAGCAGTGACTCTAGGGGCGCGGATACGCAGTATTTT
CASSDSRGADTQYF
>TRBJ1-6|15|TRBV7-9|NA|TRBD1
TGTGCCAGCAGCTTAGAGGGACAGGTGAATTCACCCCTCCACTTT
CASSLEGQVNSPLHF
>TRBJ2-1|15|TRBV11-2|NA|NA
TGTGCCAGCAGCGAGATAGTATTGGGAGGTCATGAGCAGTTCTTC
CASSEIVLGGHEQFF
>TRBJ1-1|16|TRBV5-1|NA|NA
TGCGCCAGCAGCCTCGGACAGCGCAGGGAGAACACTGAAGCTTTCTTT
CASSLGQRRENTEAFF
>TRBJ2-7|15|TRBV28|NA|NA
TGTGCCAGCAGGGGAGGACGGAGACTCCCCTACGAGCAGTACTTC
CASRGGRRLPYEQYF
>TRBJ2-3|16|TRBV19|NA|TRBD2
TGTGCCAGTAGTTTCTCTCTAGCGGGGGGGCCAGATACGCAGTATTTT
CASSFSLAGGPDTQYF
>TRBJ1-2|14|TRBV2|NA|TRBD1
TGTGCCAGCAATAGAGGGGACAGGGCTATTGGCTACACCTTC
CASNRGDRAIGYTF
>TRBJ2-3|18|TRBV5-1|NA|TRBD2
TGCGCCAGCAGCCCAGCTAGCGGGAGGGCCGCGGGCACAGATACGCAGTATTTT
CASSPASGRAAGTDTQYF